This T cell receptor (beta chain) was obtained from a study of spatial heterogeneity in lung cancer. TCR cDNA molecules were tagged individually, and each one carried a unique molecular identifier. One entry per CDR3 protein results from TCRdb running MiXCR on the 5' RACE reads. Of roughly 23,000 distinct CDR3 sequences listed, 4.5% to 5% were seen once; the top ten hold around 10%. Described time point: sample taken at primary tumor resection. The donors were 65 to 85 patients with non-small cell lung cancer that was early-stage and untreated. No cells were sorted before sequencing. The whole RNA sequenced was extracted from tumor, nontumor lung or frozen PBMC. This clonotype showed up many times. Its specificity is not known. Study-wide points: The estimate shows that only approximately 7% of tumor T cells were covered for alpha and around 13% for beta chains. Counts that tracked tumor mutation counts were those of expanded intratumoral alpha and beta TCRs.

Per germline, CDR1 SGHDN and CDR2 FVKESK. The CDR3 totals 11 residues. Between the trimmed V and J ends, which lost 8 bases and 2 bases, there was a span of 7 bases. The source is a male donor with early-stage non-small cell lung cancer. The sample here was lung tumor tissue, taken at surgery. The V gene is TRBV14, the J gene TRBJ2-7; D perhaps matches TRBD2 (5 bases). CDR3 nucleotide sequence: TGTGCCAGCGCCGGGGCCTACGAGCAGTACTTC. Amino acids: CASAGAYEQYF.